This TCR beta chain was profiled in a study of T cell responses to AZD1222 COVID-19 vaccine. Findings and limits, study-wide: The breadth and depth of Spike-specific TCRs increased once two AZD1222 doses had been given. Repertoires were obtained only post-peak T cell response.

Points on this clone: Its target is unknown.

Sequenced by immunoSEQ multiplex PCR; TCRdb stores in-frame clones only, minus some. The table has about 50,000 clones, over 75% seen once. Per the germline V gene, CDR1 is LNHDA and CDR2 is SQIVND (reference sequence). This CDR3 region has 13 residues. Unmatched junction bases numbered 10, after V lost 8 bases and J lost 6 bases. Sequenced material: peripheral blood, taken on day 0 of AZD1222 vaccination. The rearrangement joins TRBV19 to TRBJ2-7; 7 nucleotides line up with TRBD1. The receptor comes from an adult in good health. The CDR3 is CASGTTGVGEQYF. CDR3 in DNA: TGTGCCAGTGGTACTACAGGGGTGGGCGAGCAGTACTTC.